This TCR beta chain was sequenced in a study of post-analysis software for immune sequencing data. Study background: Patients had relapsing-remitting, secondary progressive or progressive-relapsing multiple sclerosis; some lacked subtype.

Germline V gives CDR1 SGHTA, CDR2 FQGNSA. This CDR3 is 14 amino acids long. Trimming removed 7 bases from V and 6 bases from J, with 16 bases in between. The TCR beta cDNA libraries carried unique molecular identifiers. The yield from around 1 to 10 million T cells was around 500,000 cDNA molecules in total. TCRdb itself ran the PCR reads through MiXCR, one entry per CDR3 protein. The table includes over 150,000 distinct CDR3 sequences, roughly 40% detected once. On this clonotype: Its target is unknown. A much larger clone differs from this one at a single base, so this may be a read error.

Whole-study results and caveats: Those with multiple sclerosis, the patient group, showed significantly lower normalized Chao1 diversity than controls. Compared with controls, patients had more of about 5 TRBV segments, including TRBV5-6, TRBV5-1 and TRBV20-1.

The chain is built from TRBV7-2 and TRBJ2-1; D might be TRBD2 (6 bases). This clonotype was obtained from a girl between 10 and 17 years old with multiple sclerosis. The specimen was blood, collected after autologous hematopoietic stem cell transplantation. In DNA form, the CDR3 reads TGTGCCAGCATGGGGTCACGCGGGACCAATGAGCAGTTCTTC. Amino acid sequence: CASMGSRGTNEQFF.